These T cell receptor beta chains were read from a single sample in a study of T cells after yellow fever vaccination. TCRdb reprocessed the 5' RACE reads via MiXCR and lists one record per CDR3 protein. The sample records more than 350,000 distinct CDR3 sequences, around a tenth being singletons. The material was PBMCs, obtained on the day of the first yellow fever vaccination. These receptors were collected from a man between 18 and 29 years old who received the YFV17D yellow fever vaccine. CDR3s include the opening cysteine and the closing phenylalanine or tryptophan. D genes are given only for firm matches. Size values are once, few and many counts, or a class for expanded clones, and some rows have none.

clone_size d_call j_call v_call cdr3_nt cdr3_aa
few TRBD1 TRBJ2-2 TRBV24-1 TGTGCCACCAGTGATCCGGGACAGGGGTTCTCCGGGGAGCTGTTTTTT CATSDPGQGFSGELFF
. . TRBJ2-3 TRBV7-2 TGTGCCAGCAGCCTACCTCGACCAGATACGCAGTATTTT CASSLPRPDTQYF
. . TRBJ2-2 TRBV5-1 TGCGCCAGCAGCTTTAGGGCAACAGCAAGAACCGGGGAGCTGTTTTTT CASSFRATARTGELFF
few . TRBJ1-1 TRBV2 TGTGCCAGCAATCGTATGCAAACCCAAGCTTTCTTT CASNRMQTQAFF
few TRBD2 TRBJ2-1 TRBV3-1 TGTGCCAGCAGCGTTACTAGCGGGGGTGATGAGCAGTTCTTC CASSVTSGGDEQFF
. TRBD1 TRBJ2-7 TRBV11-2 TGTGCCAGCAGCTTAGGATCCCTGGGGACAGGGGCCCCCTACGAGCAGTACTTC CASSLGSLGTGAPYEQYF
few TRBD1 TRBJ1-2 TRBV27 TGTGCCAGCAGTTTCACAAGGACAGGGGAGTTTGGCTACACCTTC CASSFTRTGEFGYTF
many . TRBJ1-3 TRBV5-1 TGCGCCAGCAGCTTGGAACAGAGCTCTGGAAACACCATATATTTT CASSLEQSSGNTIYF
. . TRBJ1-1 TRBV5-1 TGCGCCAGCAGCTGGCCCAGGGGAGGTACAGGCACTGAAGCTTTCTTT CASSWPRGGTGTEAFF
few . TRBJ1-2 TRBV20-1 TGCAGTGCTAGTCGGGAAGCTAACTATGGCTACACCTTC CSASREANYGYTF
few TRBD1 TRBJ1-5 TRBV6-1 TGTGCCAGCAGAAGGACAGGGCGAGCTCAGCCCCAGCATTTT CASRRTGRAQPQHF
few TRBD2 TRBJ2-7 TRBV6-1 TGTGCCAGCAGTGTCCGACTAGCGGGAATCTCCTACGAGCAGTACTTC CASSVRLAGISYEQYF
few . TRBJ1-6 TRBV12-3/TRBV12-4 TGTGCCAGCAGTTCATGGCTGGAGAATTCACCCCTCCACTTT CASSSWLENSPLHF
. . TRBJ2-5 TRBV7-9 TGTGCCAGCAGCTTCCAGGACTTC CASSFQDF
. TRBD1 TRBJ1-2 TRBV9 TGTGCCAGCAGCGAGGGGACAGGGATGTACTATGGCTACACCTTC CASSEGTGMYYGYTF
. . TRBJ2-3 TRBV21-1 TGTGCCAGCAGCAAAGGAGAAAACCAGCCGGTAGCGAGGGATCCGGGCGCCACAGATACGCAGTATTTT CASSKGENQPVARDPGATDTQYF
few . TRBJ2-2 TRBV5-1 TGCGCCAGCAGCTCCGGGACATCATCCGGGGAGCTGTTTTTT CASSSGTSSGELFF
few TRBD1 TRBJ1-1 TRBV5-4 TGTGCCAGCAGCGGACAGGCGTCGTCGGCTTTCTTT CASSGQASSAFF
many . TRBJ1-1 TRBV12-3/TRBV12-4 TGTGCCAGCAGTGGGGGAGAGGGGGGTAACACTGAAGCTTTCTTT CASSGGEGGNTEAFF
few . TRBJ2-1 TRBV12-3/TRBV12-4 TGTGCCAGCAGGGCCGGACCCACCTCCTACAATGAGCAGTTCTTC CASRAGPTSYNEQFF
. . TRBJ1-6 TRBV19 TGTGCCAGTATGGTAACAGGAGGCTATTCACCCCTCCACTTT CASMVTGGYSPLHF
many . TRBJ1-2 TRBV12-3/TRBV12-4 TGTGCCAGCAGCCGGACCGATGGCTACACCTTC CASSRTDGYTF
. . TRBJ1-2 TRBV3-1 TGTGCCAGCAGCCAAGATTCTTCTATTTATGGCTACACCTTC CASSQDSSIYGYTF
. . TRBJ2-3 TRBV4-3 TGCGCCAGCAGCCAAGACGACTCGGGTACGCAGTATTTT CASSQDDSGTQYF
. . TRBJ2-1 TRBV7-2 TGTGCCAGCAGCTTCGAGCGCCGCTCCTACAATGAGCAGTTCTTC CASSFERRSYNEQFF
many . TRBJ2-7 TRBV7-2 TGTGCCAGCAGCCTTCAGGGAGGTCCCTACGAGCAGTACTTC CASSLQGGPYEQYF
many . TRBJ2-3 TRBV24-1 TGTGCCACCAAGGACATCTCTAGCACAGATACGCAGTATTTT CATKDISSTDTQYF
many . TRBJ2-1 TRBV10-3 TGTGCCATCAGTGAGGTCCGGACAGCTTCCTACAATGAGCAGTTCTTC CAISEVRTASYNEQFF